The entry that follows covers one T cell receptor beta chain sequence. The sample belongs to a study of blood T cell repertoires in COVID-19. Study summary: COVID-19 samples collected from the United States, Italy and Spain covered acute and convalescent phases. T cells, B-cell-depleted T cells, or PBMCs provided the cDNA or gDNA that served as material.

Authors' processing steps: Amplifying reference gene primers gave estimates of nucleated cell counts. Assay: immunoSEQ multiplex PCR; the TCRdb copy retains only in-frame clones and omits some. The DNA gave D and trimming, while V, J and clone size come from that table. The repertoire holds about 200,000 clones, with over 70% as singletons. From germline, CDR1 is MNHNY and CDR2 SVGAGI (reference sequence). V trimming: 7 bases; J trimming: 6 bases; junction bases outside the gene matches: 9. This CDR3 has 13 residues. The chain combines TRBV6-6 with TRBJ2-7; TRBD1 agrees at 7 bases. Sequencing was done on a sample of peripheral blood. The sequence was obtained from a woman aged 65 to 85 with acute or convalescent COVID-19. As DNA, the CDR3 is TGTGCCAGCAAGGGCAGGGGGATCGGCGAGCAGTACTTC. Its translation: CASKGRGIGEQYF.